The rows below give T cell receptor beta chains drawn from one sample of a study of CD8+ T cells in alopecia areata. The table came from immunoSEQ multiplex PCR; TCRdb's copy has only in-frame clones and leaves some out. The sample consists of over 150,000 clones, roughly 60% of them appearing once. Sequenced material: CD4+ T cells sorted from blood, taken at week 24, from a patient treated with tofacitinib. These receptors came from a human donor with alopecia areata. Both conserved end residues are part of each CDR3. D genes are given only for firm matches. Only part of the rows carry a size: once, few, many, or a class if the clone is expanded.

clone size	J gene	D gene	V gene	CDR3 DNA	CDR3 protein
NA	TRBJ1-2	NA	TRBV4-1	TGCGCCAGCAGCCAAGGGCAGTTAGGCTATGGCTACACCTTC	CASSQGQLGYGYTF
NA	TRBJ2-2	TRBD1	TRBV9	TGTGCCAGCAGCGTAGCTACAGGGGGATTCACCGGGGAGCTGTTTTTT	CASSVATGGFTGELFF
few	TRBJ2-7	NA	TRBV19	TGTGCCAGTAGTCCCCTGCTAACTTCCTACGAGCAGTACTTC	CASSPLLTSYEQYF
NA	TRBJ1-1	TRBD1	TRBV6-6	TGTGCCAGCAGCCTCGGGACAGGGATCGCTGAAGCTTTCTTT	CASSLGTGIAEAFF
NA	TRBJ2-7	NA	TRBV7-2	TGTGCCAGCAGCTTAGCCGGACTATACGAGCAGTACTTC	CASSLAGLYEQYF
few	TRBJ2-1	NA	TRBV5-6	TGTGCCAGCAGCCACTCAGGACCTTACAATGAGCAGTTCTTC	CASSHSGPYNEQFF
NA	TRBJ1-1	NA	TRBV19	TGTGCCAGTAGTACGGGTGGGGGGAACACTGAAGCTTTCTTT	CASSTGGGNTEAFF
NA	TRBJ1-4	TRBD1	TRBV5-6	TGTGCCAGCAGTCCAGGGGGTTGGAATGAAAAACTGTTTTTT	CASSPGGWNEKLFF
NA	TRBJ1-2	NA	TRBV6-5	TGTGCCAGCAGGGGCGACGACTATGGCTACACCTTC	CASRGDDYGYTF
NA	TRBJ2-6	NA	TRBV2	TGTGCCAGCAGGTTACAGGTTGGGGCCAACGTCCTGACTTTC	CASRLQVGANVLTF
NA	TRBJ2-5	TRBD1	TRBV9	TGTGCCAGCAGCGTATCCTCCGGGACAGGGGGCAGAGAGACCCAGTACTTC	CASSVSSGTGGRETQYF
NA	TRBJ1-6	NA	TRBV28	TGTGCCAGCAGAGACAGGAGGGTGTATATCTCACCCCTCCACTTT	CASRDRRVYISPLHF
NA	TRBJ2-3	TRBD1	TRBV9	TGTGCCAGCAGCGTATCAAGGACAGGGACAGATACGCAGTATTTT	CASSVSRTGTDTQYF
few	TRBJ2-5	NA	TRBV29-1	TGCAGCGTTGCCATGCAAATACAAGAGACCCAGTACTTC	CSVAMQIQETQYF
few	TRBJ2-2	TRBD1	TRBV5-1	TGCGCCAGCGGACAGGATCGGCAGAACACCGGGGAGCTGTTTTTT	CASGQDRQNTGELFF
NA	TRBJ2-1	TRBD1	TRBV5-1	TGCGCCAGCAGCAAAGGGGACAGGTCATCCTACAATGAGCAGTTCTTC	CASSKGDRSSYNEQFF
NA	TRBJ1-6	NA	TRBV2	TGTGCCAGCAAAACCGGGACTGAGAGGTCACCCCTCCACTTT	CASKTGTERSPLHF
NA	TRBJ1-5	NA	TRBV27	TGTGCCAGCAGCCCATTGGGCGTTCGGAGTCAGCCCCAGCATTTT	CASSPLGVRSQPQHF
NA	TRBJ2-3	NA	TRBV30	TGTGCCTGGAGTGTAGGGCACCCAGATACGCAGTATTTT	CAWSVGHPDTQYF
NA	TRBJ2-7	NA	TRBV27	TGTGCCAGCAGTTTGGGCAGGGGTTCCTACGAGCAGTACTTC	CASSLGRGSYEQYF
NA	TRBJ2-5	TRBD2	TRBV4-2	TGTGCCAGCAGCCAAGCGGGACTAGCGGGGAGCGAGACCCAGTACTTC	CASSQAGLAGSETQYF
NA	TRBJ1-2	TRBD1	TRBV2	TGTGCCAGCAGTGAAGTCGACAGGGGTGGCTACACCTTC	CASSEVDRGGYTF
NA	TRBJ2-2	NA	TRBV29-1	TGCAGCGGTTTCCACCTCACCGGGGAGCTGTTTTTT	CSGFHLTGELFF
NA	TRBJ1-2	NA	TRBV29-1	TGCAGCGTTGACGGGTACTATGGCTACACCTTC	CSVDGYYGYTF
NA	TRBJ1-1	NA	TRBV19	TGTGCCAGTACATGGTTCGGGGAAGCTTTCTTT	CASTWFGEAFF
NA	TRBJ2-4	NA	TRBV2	TGTGCCAGCAGTGAAGCGCCGGTTCAGCCCTTAGCCAAAAACATTCAGTACTTC	CASSEAPVQPLAKNIQYF
few	TRBJ2-5	NA	TRBV7-9	TGTGCCAGCAGCTTAGCCGCAGGCCAAGAGACCCAGTACTTC	CASSLAAGQETQYF
NA	TRBJ1-1	NA	TRBV29-1	TGCAGCGTAACTCAGGGTTCGAGGACTGAAGCTTTCTTT	CSVTQGSRTEAFF
NA	TRBJ1-1	NA	TRBV30	TGTGCCTGGAGGGAACAGGGGAACACTGAAGCTTTCTTT	CAWREQGNTEAFF
NA	TRBJ2-5	NA	TRBV5-1	TGCGCCAGCAGCCACGGAGAGGGAGAGACCCAGTACTTC	CASSHGEGETQYF
NA	TRBJ1-2	NA	TRBV15	TGTGCCACCAGCAGAGATCATTTGGGGGACTATGGCTACACCTTC	CATSRDHLGDYGYTF
NA	TRBJ2-2	NA	TRBV5-1	TGCGCCAGCAGCCCGGGGACTGCGAACACCGGGGAGCTGTTTTTT	CASSPGTANTGELFF
NA	TRBJ1-1	NA	TRBV4-2	TGTGCCAGCAGCCACGACCGAAAACGGGGTGGCGCTTTCTTT	CASSHDRKRGGAFF